These 27 T cell receptor beta chains originate from one sample sequenced in a study of graft-versus-host responses after intestinal transplantation. Clones were read by immunoSEQ multiplex PCR, and TCRdb kept only the in-frame ones, dropping some. Among more than 85,000 clones listed, 85% to 95% were seen once. Their antigens remain unidentified. Specimen: unstimulated CD8+ T cells sorted from spleen or lymph node cells, collected before transplant. The source is a human donor who was the organ donor for an intestinal transplant.

The V call is TRBV28, the J call TRBJ2-7; TRBD2 might be the D (5 bases). V shed 2 bases and J shed 2 bases, with 13 bases lying between them. The CDR3 loop spans 15 amino acids. Germline loops: CDR1 MDHEN, CDR2 SYDVKM. CDR3 in amino acids: CASSLAADGTYEQYF. The CDR3 DNA reads as TGTGCCAGCAGTTTAGCGGCTGACGGGACCTACGAGCAGTACTTC.

The rearrangement links TRBV6-1 to TRBJ2-7; weak D call: TRBD2 (5 bases). The V and J ends lost 2 bases and 7 bases respectively, with 9 bases between them. The germline CDR1 and CDR2 sequences are MNHNS and SASEGT. The CDR3 runs 12 residues. DNA of the CDR3: TGTGCCAGCAGTGAACCGCCGGGGGAGCAGTACTTC. Translation: CASSEPPGEQYF.

The rearrangement uses TRBV29-1 and TRBJ1-2, with D perhaps TRBD1 (6 bases). The CDR3 sequence is 13 residues long. Germline assignment: CDR1 SQVTM and CDR2 ANQGSEA. Trimming cost V 6 bases and J 3 bases, with 14 bases left between them. CDR3 loop: CSVPDSGDYGYTF. The CDR3, as DNA: TGCAGCGTACCGGACAGTGGTGACTATGGCTACACCTTC.

The V call is TRBV2, the J call TRBJ2-7, with TRBD1 matching 7 bases. Germline values: CDR1 SNHLY, CDR2 FYNNEI. V shed 0 bases, J shed 3 bases, and the junction held 11 bases outside the gene matches. The CDR3 has 17 residues. The CDR3 bases are TGTGCCAGCAGTGAAGCTTTCGTCGGACAGGTGCTCTACGAGCAGTACTTC. It encodes CASSEAFVGQVLYEQYF.

The DNA for the CDR3 is TGTGCCAGCAGCGTTTTATTGATGGGGGCGTCACTCAAAACCTATGGCTACACCTTC. This translates into CASSVLLMGASLKTYGYTF. The V gene is TRBV9, the J gene TRBJ1-2; a possible D gene is TRBD1 (6 bases). The CDR3 runs 19 residues. In germline, CDR1 is SGDLS, CDR2 YYNGEE. With 2 bases removed from V and 4 bases from J, the gap between germline ends came to 27 bases.

This chain connects TRBV5-1 to TRBJ2-5; tentative D call: TRBD2 (6 bases). Between the trimmed V and J ends, which lost 5 bases and 5 bases, there was a span of 19 bases. CDR1 is SGHRS and CDR2 is YFSETQ in the germline V gene. The CDR3 is 15 residues long. CDR3 in amino acids: CASSGSMRAGETQYF. The CDR3 DNA sequence: TGCGCCAGCAGTGGATCCATGAGGGCGGGGGAGACCCAGTACTTC.

This sequence joins TRBV30 and TRBJ1-1; D is possibly TRBD1 (5 bases). Germline CDR1 GTSNPN, CDR2 SVGIG (reference sequence). CDR3 length: 12 amino acids. With 1 base removed from V and 6 bases from J, the gap between germline ends came to 9 bases. The CDR3 here is CAWSGDYPEAFF. Here the CDR3 DNA reads TGTGCCTGGAGTGGGGACTACCCTGAAGCTTTCTTT.

This rearrangement joins TRBV7-2 to TRBJ2-1; 7 nucleotides match TRBD1. V dropped 1 base and J dropped 7; count of bases not matched to a gene: 19. This CDR3 is 19 amino acids long. Germline V gene data show CDR1 as SGHTA and CDR2 as FQGNSA. The DNA of the CDR3 is TGTGCCAGCAGCTTAGTACCCACCGACAGGGATTTGTTCCTTAATGAGCAGTTCTTC. Its translation is CASSLVPTDRDLFLNEQFF.

The rearrangement joins TRBV6-9 to TRBJ2-3, with 9 bases fitting TRBD1. CDR3 length: 17 amino acids. Germline V gene data show CDR1 as MNHGY and CDR2 as SVAAGI. V lost 6 bases to trimming and J lost 6 bases; unmatched junction nucleotides: 16. The CDR3 protein is CASSPSEPGQGSDTQYF. CDR3 nucleotides: TGTGCCAGCAGCCCCAGCGAACCGGGACAGGGTTCCGATACGCAGTATTTT.

The rearrangement uses TRBV2 and TRBJ2-1, with D possibly being TRBD1 (6 bases). V lost 6 bases to trimming and J lost 8 bases, with 11 bases between them. The CDR3 is 12 residues long. Looked up from germline, CDR1 is SNHLY and CDR2 is FYNNEI. This CDR3 reads CASRKTGYEQFF. DNA of the CDR3: TGTGCCAGCAGAAAAACAGGGTATGAGCAGTTCTTC.

The V and J genes are TRBV11-1 and TRBJ2-7; weak D call: TRBD1 (6 bases). Per germline, CDR1 SGHAT and CDR2 FQDESV (reference sequence). V was pared by 6 bases and J by 3 bases, with 15 bases between. The CDR3 is 14 residues long. In DNA, the CDR3 is TGTGCCAGCAGTCAGGGGACGGGTCGCTACGAGCAGTACTTC. This sequence encodes CASSQGTGRYEQYF.

The chain links TRBV4-1 to TRBJ2-3, with D unresolved. Germline values: CDR1 MGHRA, CDR2 YSYEKL. The CDR3 totals 17 residues. V gave up 1 base and J gave up 2 bases, with 16 bases separating them. The DNA for the CDR3 is TGCGCCAGCAGCCAAGTTAGTCCTAGAGCCAACACAGATACGCAGTATTTT. Translated: CASSQVSPRANTDTQYF.

The chain couples TRBV19 to TRBJ2-1; D gene uncertain. V lost 10 bases, J lost 8 bases, and 9 bases lay in between. This CDR3 contains 10 residues. Per germline, CDR1 LNHDA and CDR2 SQIVND (reference sequence). CDR3 sequence reads: CATGLYEQFF. Here the CDR3 DNA reads TGTGCCACCGGGTTATATGAGCAGTTCTTC.

The V gene is TRBV18, the J gene TRBJ2-7; D gene uncertain. This CDR3 spans 12 amino acids. CDR1 and CDR2 (germline): KGHSH, LQKENI. Trimming left V 3 bases short and J 5 bases short, with 8 bases between. The CDR3 DNA follows: TGTGCCAGCTCACCCCAGGTTGACGAGCAGTACTTC. Amino acids: CASSPQVDEQYF.

The table lists this clone with a few counts. This chain joins TRBV27 and TRBJ1-1; D remains unclear. CDR3 length: 15 amino acids. Trimming removed 1 base at V and 6 bases at J, with 15 bases between. Germline V gene sequence: CDR1 MNHEY, CDR2 SMNVEV (reference sequence). CDR3 nucleotides: TGTGCCAGCAGTTTATATGTTGGGCCCGCGTCTGAAGCTTTCTTT. It specifies CASSLYVGPASEAFF.

The gene calls are TRBV9 and TRBJ2-1, with 10 bases matching TRBD2. The CDR3 is made up of 15 amino acids. Germline V gives CDR1 SGDLS, CDR2 YYNGEE. Unmatched junction bases numbered 8, after V lost 4 bases and J lost 7 bases. The CDR3 loop is CASSPSGGASNEQFF. CDR3 sequence (DNA): TGTGCCAGCAGCCCCAGCGGGGGGGCCTCAAATGAGCAGTTCTTC.

This rearrangement joins TRBV6-5 to TRBJ1-1; 7 bases line up with TRBD1. The germline V gene encodes CDR1 MNHEY and CDR2 SVGAGI. The J segment lost 0 bases and the V segment lost 2 bases, leaving 3 bases of the junction unmatched. The CDR3 consists of 15 residues. For the CDR3, the DNA is TGTGCCAGCAGTTACGGGACAGCTATGAACACTGAAGCTTTCTTT. Protein: CASSYGTAMNTEAFF.

On this clone: A junction boundary mismatches the germline segment, possibly from a read error. This chain links TRBV13 with TRBJ2-7; 12 nucleotides agree with TRBD2. The CDR3 loop spans 19 amino acids. Looked up from germline, CDR1 is PRHDT and CDR2 is FYEKMQ (reference sequence). CDR3 residues: CACSTYLAGGPYPPYEQYF. In DNA, the CDR3 is TGTGCCTGCAGCACCTACCTAGCGGGAGGGCCCTACCCCCCCTACGAGCAGTACTTC.

The chain recombines TRBV27 with TRBJ2-1, with 12 positions matching TRBD2. V was clipped by 5 bases and J by 0 bases; unmatched bases: 2. The CDR3 length is 16 residues. The germline CDR1 and CDR2 sequences are MNHEY and SMNVEV (reference sequence). This CDR3 reads CASSRTSGDSYNEQFF. CDR3 coding DNA: TGTGCCAGCAGTCGGACTAGCGGGGACTCCTACAATGAGCAGTTCTTC.

The J gene is TRBJ1-2, the V gene TRBV29-1; D remains unclear. The CDR3 consists of 15 residues. The germline gives CDR1 SQVTM, CDR2 ANQGSEA. V was clipped by 0 bases and J by 2 bases, with 13 bases between them. Here the CDR3 DNA reads TGCAGCGTTGAAGATCAGGCAGATCCGAACTATGGCTACACCTTC. Translated, it gives CSVEDQADPNYGYTF.

The genes are TRBV27 and TRBJ2-6; TRBD2 matches 8 bases. V lost 2 bases and J lost 0; bases outside the gene matches: 0. CDR3 size: 16 residues. CDR1 is MNHEY, CDR2 SMNVEV, per germline (reference sequence). CDR3 sequence reads: CASSLAGGSGANVLTF. DNA of the CDR3: TGTGCCAGCAGTTTAGCGGGGGGCTCTGGGGCCAACGTCCTGACTTTC.

This chain's CDR3 is CASSEGLAGWKNIQYF. The CDR3 nucleotides read TGTGCCAGCAGCGAGGGACTAGCGGGGTGGAAAAACATTCAGTACTTC. The chain is built from TRBV9 and TRBJ2-4; 13 nucleotides agree with TRBD2. This CDR3 has 16 residues. With V trimmed by 3 bases and J by 4 bases, 4 bases remained unmatched. Germline V gene lookup returns CDR1 SGDLS and CDR2 YYNGEE.

The chain couples TRBV6-1 to TRBJ2-1; maybe TRBD2 (5 bases). V lost 5 bases and J lost 8, with 16 bases in between. This CDR3 is built from 14 residues. Germline CDR1 is MNHNS and CDR2 is SASEGT. DNA of the CDR3: TGTGCCAGCAGTAAATTTGCGGGCGGCTATGAGCAGTTCTTC. As protein: CASSKFAGGYEQFF.

The chain combines TRBV6-1 with TRBJ1-2; no firm D call. This CDR3 is built from 11 residues. The V end was cut by 3 bases, the J end by 5 bases, with 4 bases between. CDR1 and CDR2 from the germline V gene are MNHNS and SASEGT. As DNA, the CDR3 is TGTGCCAGCAGTGACAGTTATGGCTACACCTTC. The encoded protein is CASSDSYGYTF.

The V gene is TRBV4-1, the J gene TRBJ2-5; D is unclear. This CDR3 has 12 residues. Germline lookup yields CDR1 MGHRA and CDR2 YSYEKL. Between the trimmed V and J ends, which lost 5 bases and 5 bases, there was a span of 9 bases. The CDR3 reads CASSSDGETQYF. For the CDR3, the DNA is TGCGCCAGCAGCTCAGACGGGGAGACCCAGTACTTC.

The chain uses TRBV27 and TRBJ2-1, with 9 positions matching TRBD2. The CDR3 consists of 17 residues. Germline trimming cut 1 base from V and 3 bases from J; bases unmatched to any gene: 7. From germline, CDR1 is MNHEY and CDR2 SMNVEV (reference sequence). CDR3 DNA: TGTGCCAGCAGTTTATTGGGCCCTAGCGGGGTCTACAATGAGCAGTTCTTC. This sequence encodes CASSLLGPSGVYNEQFF.

V is TRBV13 and J is TRBJ2-7, with D possibly TRBD2 on 7 matching bases. Between the trimmed V and J ends, which lost 4 bases and 4 bases, there was a span of 23 bases. The germline V gene has CDR1 PRHDT and CDR2 FYEKMQ (reference sequence). This CDR3 has 17 residues. For the CDR3, the DNA is TGTGCCAGCAGCTCTAACGGGGGGCTAGCGCCCTCGTACGAGCAGTACTTC. Protein product: CASSSNGGLAPSYEQYF.